Below, 7 T cell receptor beta chains from the same sample are listed, as sequenced in a study of blood T cell repertoires in COVID-19. Sequencing was performed with immunoSEQ multiplex PCR; in TCRdb, only in-frame clones are kept and a portion is missing. The sample records approximately 130,000 clones, around three quarters being singletons. The sequencing sample was made of peripheral blood. The receptor set was obtained from a human donor in a cohort sampled during active COVID-19.

The chain couples TRBV6-2 or TRBV6-3 to TRBJ2-3; D might be TRBD2 (5 bases). The V gene's germline CDR1 is MNHEY and CDR2 SVGEGT. The CDR3 runs to 15 residues. Trimming took 1 base from V and 5 from J, leaving 13 bases between them. CDR3 protein: CASSYFRLAVDTQYF. CDR3 sequence (DNA): TGTGCCAGCAGTTACTTCCGGCTAGCAGTAGATACGCAGTATTTT.

The chain joins TRBV2 to TRBJ1-1, with a weak D call TRBD1 (5 bases). Germline CDR1 reads SNHLY; CDR2 reads FYNNEI. The CDR3 has 16 amino acids. The V end lost 0 bases, the J end lost 5 bases, and 16 bases lay between the germline ends. CDR3 sequence reads: CASSEAITGGITEAFF. In DNA, the CDR3 is TGTGCCAGCAGTGAAGCAATAACAGGAGGGATAACTGAAGCTTTCTTT.

This chain uses TRBV6-5 with TRBJ2-1, with 12 bases that match TRBD2. V was clipped by 8 bases and J by 7 bases; unmatched bases: 3. CDR3 length equals 13 residues. From germline, CDR1 is MNHEY and CDR2 SVGAGI. This chain's CDR3 is CASWTSGTNEQFF. In DNA form, the CDR3 reads TGTGCCAGCTGGACTAGCGGGACAAATGAGCAGTTCTTC.

The J gene is TRBJ2-1, the V gene TRBV2, with D perhaps TRBD1 (6 bases). The V end was cut by 7 bases, the J end by 5 bases, with 15 bases between. Germline V gene sequence: CDR1 SNHLY, CDR2 FYNNEI. This CDR3 has 14 amino acids. CDR3 residues: CASTDPGQHNEQFF. DNA of the CDR3: TGTGCCAGCACCGATCCCGGACAGCACAATGAGCAGTTCTTC.

V is TRBV6-6 and J is TRBJ1-2, with D maybe TRBD1 (6 bases). This CDR3 is 15 amino acids long. In germline, CDR1 is MNHNY, CDR2 SVGAGI (reference sequence). V was clipped by 0 bases and J by 8 bases, with 16 bases between them. The CDR3 sequence: CASSYSRGGPEGYTF. The CDR3 bases are TGTGCCAGCAGTTACTCGAGGGGGGGGCCGGAGGGCTACACCTTC.

Points on this clone: The junction departs from the called germline gene at one end, perhaps through a read error. Other DNA sequences in this sample translate to the same CDR3. V and J are TRBV3-1 (or the pseudogene TRBV3-2) and TRBJ2-2, with TRBD2 as a possible D gene (7 bases). The germline gives CDR1 LGHDT, CDR2 YNNKEL (reference sequence). CDR3 length equals 16 residues. The CDR3 region is CACSHGGGGSTGELFF. The CDR3 DNA follows: TGTGCCTGCAGCCACGGGGGCGGGGGAAGTACGGGGGAGCTGTTTTTT.

The chain combines TRBV27 with TRBJ1-1; 7 nucleotides align to TRBD1. The CDR3 loop spans 15 amino acids. With 5 bases clipped from V and 12 bases from J, the junction kept 18 bases outside the gene matches. Germline V gene data show CDR1 as MNHEY and CDR2 as SMNVEV (reference sequence). CDR3 in DNA: TGTGCCAGCAGTCCCCCGACAGGGACTTTTCGGGTGACTTTCTTT. Translation gives CASSPPTGTFRVTFF.